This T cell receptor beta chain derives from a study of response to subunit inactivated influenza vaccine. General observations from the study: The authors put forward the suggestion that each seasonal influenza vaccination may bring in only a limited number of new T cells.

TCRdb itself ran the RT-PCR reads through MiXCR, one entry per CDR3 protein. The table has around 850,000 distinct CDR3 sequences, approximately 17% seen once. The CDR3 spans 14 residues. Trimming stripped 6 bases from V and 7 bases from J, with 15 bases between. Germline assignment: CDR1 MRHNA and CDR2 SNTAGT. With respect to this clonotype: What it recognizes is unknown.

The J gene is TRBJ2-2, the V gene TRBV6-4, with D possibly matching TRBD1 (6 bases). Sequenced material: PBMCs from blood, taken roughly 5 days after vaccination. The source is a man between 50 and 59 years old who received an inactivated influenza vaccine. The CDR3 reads CASSFEGGVGELFF. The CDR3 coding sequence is TGTGCCAGCAGCTTCGAAGGGGGTGTCGGGGAGCTGTTTTTT.